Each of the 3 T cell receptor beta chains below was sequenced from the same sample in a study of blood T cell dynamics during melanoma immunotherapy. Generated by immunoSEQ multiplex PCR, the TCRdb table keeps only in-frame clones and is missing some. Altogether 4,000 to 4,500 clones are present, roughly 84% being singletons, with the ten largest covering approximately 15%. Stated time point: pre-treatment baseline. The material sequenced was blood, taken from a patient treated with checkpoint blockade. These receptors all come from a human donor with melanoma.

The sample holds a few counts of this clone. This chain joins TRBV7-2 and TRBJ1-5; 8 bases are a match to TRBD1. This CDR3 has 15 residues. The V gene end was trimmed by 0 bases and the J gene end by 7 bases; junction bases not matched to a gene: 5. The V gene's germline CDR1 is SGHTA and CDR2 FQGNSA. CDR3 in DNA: TGTGCCAGCAGCTTAGCCCAGGGGGCTCGACAGCCCCAGCATTTT. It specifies CASSLAQGARQPQHF.

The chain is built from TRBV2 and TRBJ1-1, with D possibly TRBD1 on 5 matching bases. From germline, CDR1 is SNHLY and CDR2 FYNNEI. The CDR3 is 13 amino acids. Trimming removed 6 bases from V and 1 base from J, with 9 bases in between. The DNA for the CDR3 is TGTGCCAGCAGCGGCCAGGGGAACACTGAAGCTTTCTTT. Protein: CASSGQGNTEAFF.

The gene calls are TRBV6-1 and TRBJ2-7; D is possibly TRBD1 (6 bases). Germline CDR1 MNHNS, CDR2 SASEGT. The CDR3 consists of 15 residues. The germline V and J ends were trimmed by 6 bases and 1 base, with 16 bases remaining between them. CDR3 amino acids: CASRAGVLASYEQYF. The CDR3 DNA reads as TGTGCCAGCAGGGCAGGGGTTTTGGCATCCTACGAGCAGTACTTC.